A selection of T cell receptor beta chains follows, all from one sample in a study of T cells in Graves' hyperthyroidism and ophthalmopathy. One entry per CDR3 protein, called by TCRdb with MiXCR from the multiplex PCR reads. In the table there are some 150,000 distinct CDR3 sequences, approximately 24% of which are singletons. The sample comprised blood. All receptors derive from a woman between 45 and 60 years old with Graves' hyperthyroidism that later progressed to Graves' ophthalmopathy. CDR3s include the opening cysteine and the closing phenylalanine or tryptophan. A D gene is named only where the DNA matches it firmly. The size field is filled for only some rows; it gives once, few, many or a size class.

d_gene	abundance	v_gene	j_gene	CDR3aa	CDR3nt
.	.	TRBV7-2	TRBJ1-1	CASSSVPFTEAFF	TGTGCCAGCAGCTCAGTCCCGTTCACTGAAGCTTTCTTT
.	many	TRBV9	TRBJ2-7	CASSVEPDTYEQYF	TGTGCCAGCAGCGTAGAGCCAGATACCTACGAGCAGTACTTC
.	many	TRBV5-1	TRBJ2-3	CASSLLRGNTDTQYF	TGCGCCAGCAGCTTGCTCCGGGGGAACACAGATACGCAGTATTTT
.	few	TRBV5-1	TRBJ2-7	CASSLTTGLQYF	TGCGCCAGCAGTCTGACAACAGGTCTGCAGTACTTC
TRBD1	many	TRBV11-3	TRBJ1-1	CASSLDGQVAFF	TGTGCCAGCAGCTTAGATGGACAGGTGGCTTTCTTT
TRBD1	.	TRBV18	TRBJ2-1	CASSGMGQGSDEQFF	TGTGCCAGCTCAGGGATGGGACAGGGTTCCGATGAGCAGTTCTTC
TRBD1	many	TRBV2	TRBJ2-7	CASSDRGTYEQYF	TGTGCCAGCAGCGACAGGGGTACCTACGAGCAGTACTTC
TRBD2	many	TRBV28	TRBJ2-1	CASSLRVRREGPYNEQFF	TGTGCCAGCAGTTTAAGGGTCCGGCGGGAGGGCCCCTACAATGAGCAGTTCTTC
TRBD1	.	TRBV4-1	TRBJ2-7	CASSQGTGDEQYF	TGCGCCAGCAGCCAGGGGACAGGGGACGAGCAGTACTTC
.	.	TRBV5-1	TRBJ1-4	CASSSGGINEKLFF	TGCGCCAGCAGCTCGGGGGGTATCAACGAAAAACTGTTTTTT
.	few	TRBV12-3/TRBV12-4	TRBJ2-1	CASSFLRDLGDEQFF	TGTGCCAGCAGTTTCCTTCGGGACCTAGGCGATGAGCAGTTCTTC
.	.	TRBV12-3/TRBV12-4	TRBJ2-6	CASRGIGTQTLRSGANVLTF	TGTGCCAGCAGGGGCATCGGGACACAGACGTTGCGCTCTGGGGCCAACGTCCTGACTTTC
.	many	TRBV7-8	TRBJ2-7	CASSLVGGGLSEQYF	TGTGCCAGCAGCTTAGTAGGGGGGGGTTTAAGCGAGCAGTACTTC
TRBD1	.	TRBV12-3/TRBV12-4	TRBJ1-2	CASTRQGAFGYTF	TGTGCCAGCACTCGACAGGGGGCTTTTGGCTACACCTTC
.	.	TRBV18	TRBJ1-2	CASSLQLTGYTF	TGTGCCAGCTCACTCCAATTGACTGGCTACACCTTC
TRBD1	few	TRBV5-6	TRBJ2-5	CASSGGFGQGRETQYF	TGTGCCAGCAGCGGCGGTTTCGGACAGGGGAGGGAGACCCAGTACTTC
.	few	TRBV7-2	TRBJ1-6	CASSPTRQERLNLHF	TGTGCCAGCAGCCCTACCCGGCAGGAGCGTCTAAATCTCCACTTT
.	many	TRBV28	TRBJ1-1	CASSLQGLRTEAFF	TGTGCCAGCAGTTTACAGGGGCTAAGGACTGAAGCTTTCTTT
.	many	TRBV6-1	TRBJ1-4	CASFPWATGPEKLFF	TGTGCCAGCTTTCCCTGGGCAACAGGGCCGGAAAAACTGTTTTTT